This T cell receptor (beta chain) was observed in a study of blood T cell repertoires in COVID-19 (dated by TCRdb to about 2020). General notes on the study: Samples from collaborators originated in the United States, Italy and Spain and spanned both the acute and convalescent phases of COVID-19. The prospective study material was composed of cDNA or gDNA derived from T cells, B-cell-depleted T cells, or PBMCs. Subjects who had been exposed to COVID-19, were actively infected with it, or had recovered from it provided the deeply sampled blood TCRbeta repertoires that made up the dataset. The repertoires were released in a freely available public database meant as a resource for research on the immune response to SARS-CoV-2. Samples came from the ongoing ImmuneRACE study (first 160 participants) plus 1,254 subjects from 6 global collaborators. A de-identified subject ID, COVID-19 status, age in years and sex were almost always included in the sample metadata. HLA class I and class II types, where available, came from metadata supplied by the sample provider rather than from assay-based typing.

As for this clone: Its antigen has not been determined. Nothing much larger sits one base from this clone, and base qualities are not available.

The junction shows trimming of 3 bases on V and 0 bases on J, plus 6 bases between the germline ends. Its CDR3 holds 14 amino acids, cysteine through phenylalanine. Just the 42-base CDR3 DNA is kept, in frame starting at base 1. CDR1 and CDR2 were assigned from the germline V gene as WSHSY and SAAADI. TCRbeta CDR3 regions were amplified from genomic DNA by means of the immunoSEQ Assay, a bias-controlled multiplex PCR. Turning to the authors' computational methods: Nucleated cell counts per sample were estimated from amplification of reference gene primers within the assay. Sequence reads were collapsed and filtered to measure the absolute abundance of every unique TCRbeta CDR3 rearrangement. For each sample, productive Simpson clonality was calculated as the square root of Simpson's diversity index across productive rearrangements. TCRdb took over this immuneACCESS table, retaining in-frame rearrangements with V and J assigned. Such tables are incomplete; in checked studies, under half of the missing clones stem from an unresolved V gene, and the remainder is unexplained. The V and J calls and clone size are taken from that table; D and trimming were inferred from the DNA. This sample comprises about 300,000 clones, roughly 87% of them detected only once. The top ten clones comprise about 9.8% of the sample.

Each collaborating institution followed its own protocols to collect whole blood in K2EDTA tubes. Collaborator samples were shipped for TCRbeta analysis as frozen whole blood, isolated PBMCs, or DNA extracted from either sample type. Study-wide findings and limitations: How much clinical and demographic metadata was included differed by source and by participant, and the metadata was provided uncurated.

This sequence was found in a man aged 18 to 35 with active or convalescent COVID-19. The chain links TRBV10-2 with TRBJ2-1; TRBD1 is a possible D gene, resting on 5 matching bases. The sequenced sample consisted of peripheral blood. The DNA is TGCGCCAGCAGTGACAGGGCCTCCTACAATGAGCAGTTCTTC. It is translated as CASSDRASYNEQFF.